This TCR beta chain was identified during a study of blood T cell repertoires in COVID-19. The wider study: Sample material is recorded as cDNA or gDNA derived from T cells, B-cell-depleted T cells, or PBMCs.

Produced via immunoSEQ multiplex PCR; TCRdb's table is partial and in-frame only. The data hold around 120,000 clones, with over 70% observed a single time. This CDR3 comprises 14 residues. Trimming cost V 2 bases and J 0 bases, with 9 bases left between them. Germline CDR1 is GTSNPN and CDR2 is SVGIG (reference sequence). The sequenced sample was peripheral blood. This receptor was obtained from a woman in her 70s with acute or convalescent COVID-19. The genes are TRBV30 and TRBJ2-3; D gene ambiguous. Here the CDR3 reads CAWSSGTSTDTQYF. The CDR3 DNA reads as TGTGCCTGGAGTTCAGGAACTAGCACAGATACGCAGTATTTT.